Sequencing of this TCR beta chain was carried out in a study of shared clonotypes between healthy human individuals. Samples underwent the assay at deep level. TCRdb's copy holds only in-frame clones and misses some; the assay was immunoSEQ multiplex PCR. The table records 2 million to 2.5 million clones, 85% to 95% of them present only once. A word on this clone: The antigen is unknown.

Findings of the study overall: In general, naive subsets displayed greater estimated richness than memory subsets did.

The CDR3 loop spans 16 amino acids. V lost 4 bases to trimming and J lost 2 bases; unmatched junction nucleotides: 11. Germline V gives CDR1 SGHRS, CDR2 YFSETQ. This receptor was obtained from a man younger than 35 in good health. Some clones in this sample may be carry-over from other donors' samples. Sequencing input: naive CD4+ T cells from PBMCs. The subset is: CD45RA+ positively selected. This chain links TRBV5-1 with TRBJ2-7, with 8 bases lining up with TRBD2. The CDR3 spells CASSLGGRTGAYEQYF. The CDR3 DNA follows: TGCGCCAGCAGCCTAGGCGGGAGGACGGGGGCCTACGAGCAGTACTTC.